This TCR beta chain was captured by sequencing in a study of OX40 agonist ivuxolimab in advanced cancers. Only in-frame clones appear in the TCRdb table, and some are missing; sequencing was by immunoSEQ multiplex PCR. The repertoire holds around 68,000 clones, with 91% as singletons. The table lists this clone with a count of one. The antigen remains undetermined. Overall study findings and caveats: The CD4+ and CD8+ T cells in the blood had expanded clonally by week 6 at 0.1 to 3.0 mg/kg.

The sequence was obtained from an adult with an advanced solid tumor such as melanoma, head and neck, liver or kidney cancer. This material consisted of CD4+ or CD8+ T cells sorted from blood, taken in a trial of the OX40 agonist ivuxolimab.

CDR3 protein: CASSKGGRKVGYTF. CDR3 nucleotide sequence: TGTGCCAGCAGCAAAGGGGGCAGAAAGGTTGGCTACACCTTC. The chain links TRBV21-1 to TRBJ1-2; no check of the table's D call, TRBD1, against the DNA was made. TRBV21-1 is a known pseudogene. This CDR3 is 14 amino acids long.